This TCR beta chain originates from a study of vaccination and CD4 T cells after COVID-19. For the study at large: A few convalescent patients provided samples that were taken at day 14 and days 161 to 241 post-vaccination.

Time point meaning: late sampling 161 to 241 days after vaccination in a few convalescent patients. There were positive PCR dates ranging from March to December 2020, all predating US Alpha, Beta and Delta variants. About this clonotype itself: Its antigen remains unknown.

Each CDR3 protein is one row after TCRdb ran MiXCR on the PCR reads. Among 25,000 to 30,000 distinct CDR3 sequences, 51% were seen once, and the ten largest hold around 5.9%. Study outcomes and limitations: A median of around 86% of reactive clones, in convalescent patients, became evident only post-vaccination.

The germline CDR1 and CDR2 sequences are MNHEY and SVGAGI. There are 14 residues in the CDR3. This clonotype was obtained from a human donor who had recovered from COVID-19. This chain uses TRBV6-5 with TRBJ2-1; D call uncertain. The J call may be incorrect, as the DNA end agrees better with TRBJ2-7. The sequenced sample was CD4+ T cells from blood, obtained about 7 months after SARS-CoV-2 vaccination. CDR3 in amino acids: CASSYSGPEWEQYF. The CDR3 DNA follows: TGTGCCAGCAGTTACTCCGGCCCGGAGTGGGAGCAGTACTTC.